Listed here is a single T cell receptor beta chain. This record comes from a study of cytomegalovirus exposure and HLA in healthy donors. This CDR3 is 15 amino acids long. Per the germline V gene, CDR1 is SGHTA and CDR2 is FQGNSA. With 6 bases clipped from V and 3 bases from J, the junction kept 8 bases outside the gene matches. PCR primers comprised 60 Vbeta and 13 Jbeta primers. Clones were sequenced by immunoSEQ multiplex PCR, and TCRdb holds only the in-frame ones, with some missing. The sample lists about 190,000 clones; more than 70% were seen once. Sequenced material: PBMCs. This sequence joins TRBV7-2 and TRBJ2-3, with 8 bases matching TRBD2. The sequence came from a woman in her 40s in good health and CMV-seronegative. In DNA form, the CDR3 reads TGTGCCAGCAGTACATCCGGGAGGGCAACAGATACGCAGTATTTT. Its protein product is CASSTSGRATDTQYF.